The rows below give T cell receptor beta chains drawn from one sample of a study of cytomegalovirus exposure and HLA in healthy donors. Sequencing used immunoSEQ multiplex PCR; TCRdb keeps in-frame clones, though not all of them. Of approximately 97,000 clones listed, about 81% are singletons. Sequencing was carried out using PBMCs. These receptors all stem from a man aged 40-49 years in good health and CMV-seropositive. The CDR3 runs from the conserved cysteine through the conserved F or W.

TRBV29-1	TRBJ2-7	CSVRVSSYEQYF
TRBV19	TRBJ2-2	CASRPIDRATGELFF
TRBV5-4	TRBJ2-7	CASSFIGAYEQYF
TRBV15	TRBJ1-2	CATSRESAGAGYGYTF
TRBV5-6	TRBJ1-5	CASSWGQGGQPQHF
TRBV18	TRBJ2-3	CASSPPGGTDTQYF
TRBV6-5	TRBJ2-5	CASRTLAMEETQYF
TRBV28	TRBJ1-5	CASSFLTGNNQPQHF
TRBV18	TRBJ1-5	CASSPSVRNSNQPQHF
TRBV28	TRBJ1-3	CASSSRTNTIYF
TRBV30	TRBJ1-5	CAWGRDSNQPQHF
TRBV19	TRBJ1-4	CASGLGEKLFF
TRBV6-1	TRBJ2-7	CASRFPGTGNDEQYF
TRBV11-1	TRBJ2-1	CASRKPTSGSYEQFF
TRBV5-1	TRBJ1-1	CASSLAADTEAFF
TRBV27	TRBJ2-7	CASSRGTGFYGEQYF
TRBV13	TRBJ2-1	CASSLVLAGALDEQFF
TRBV27	TRBJ1-5	CASSPRVYSNQPQHF
TRBV2	TRBJ1-1	CASRDLGQGGTEAFF
TRBV19	TRBJ1-3	CASNRIWGADTIYF
TRBV7-2	TRBJ1-1	CASSVTQGAGTEAFF
TRBV5-8	TRBJ2-6	CASSPGQGFPGANVLTF
TRBV4-2	TRBJ1-2	CASSQDELQTLIYGYTF
TRBV6-5	TRBJ2-1	CASSYPPGTGYNEQFF
TRBV10-3	TRBJ1-2	CAITTIDRVGGYTF
TRBV4-2	TRBJ2-7	CASSQETTRVYEQYF
TRBV6-1	TRBJ2-1	CASSRTGFEQFF
TRBV28	TRBJ2-7	CASSTNRGGDEQYF
TRBV5-1	TRBJ2-5	CASGTGEETQYF
TRBV20-1	TRBJ2-5	CSGLAGETQYF
TRBV5-1	TRBJ1-4	CASSLGYQSNEKLFF
TRBV28	TRBJ2-1	CASGGTSGRAVSYNEQFF
TRBV29-1	TRBJ2-3	CSALLGGSWADTQYF
TRBV28	NA	CASSSPADRYEQYF
TRBV10-1	TRBJ2-7	CASSESVARAYEQYF
TRBV27	TRBJ2-3	CASSLSSGLAVDTQYF
TRBV6-1	TRBJ2-7	CASSEQQGYEQYF
TRBV19	TRBJ1-2	CASSSQGGYGYTF
TRBV10-3	TRBJ2-2	CAISVRGSTGELFF
TRBV7-2	TRBJ1-2	CAGRDSVGYGYTF
TRBV29-1	TRBJ1-2	CSVVKDRVDGYTF